This T cell receptor beta chain was retrieved from a study of immune characterization of retroperitoneal liposarcoma. TCRdb ran MiXCR on the PCR reads and lists one entry per CDR3 protein. The table records around 2,000 distinct CDR3 sequences, 50% of them present only once. Trimming pared 7 bases from V and 4 bases from J, leaving 19 bases between. Germline V lookup: CDR1 MNHEY, CDR2 SVGAGI. The CDR3 runs to 16 residues. The chain joins TRBV6-5 to TRBJ2-2, with D maybe TRBD1 (5 bases). The material sequenced was tumor tissue. This receptor was obtained from a female donor with retroperitoneal liposarcoma. CDR3 residues: CASNSDQGWITGELFF. In DNA, the CDR3 is TGTGCCAGCAATTCTGACCAGGGCTGGATCACCGGGGAGCTGTTTTTT.